This entry features one T cell receptor beta chain sequence. No cognate antigen has been identified for it. Base qualities were left out, and no much larger clone turns up one base away. The time point label, as the study defines it: week 47, end of study. A 20-mer mutant IDH1 peptide at 300 micrograms in Montanide made up each vaccine dose, which was injected subcutaneously together with topical imiquimod. Across visits V03 through V10, patients got a total of eight vaccinations, given in weeks 1, 3, 5, 7, 11, 15, 19 and 23. Newly diagnosed WHO grade 3 or 4 IDH1-mutant astrocytomas showing loss of nuclear ATRX were present in the donors. The samples were drawn from NOA16, a multicentre, single-arm, open-label phase I trial in Germany that tested a mutant IDH1 peptide vaccine in humans for the first time. Genomic DNA for TCRB sequencing was extracted from EDTA blood using the DNeasy Blood and Tissue Kit.

The data belong to a study of a mutant IDH1 vaccine in newly diagnosed glioma listed by TCRdb under 2021. Describing the broader study: Vaccination started 4-6 weeks after radiotherapy alone, or was given together with temozolomide cycles in the groups whose treatment included chemotherapy. Of the approximately 32 treated patients, roughly 60% were male and around 40% were female, and the mean age was 40.4 years. Prior to enrollment, standard therapy consisting of radiotherapy alone, temozolomide alone, or radiochemotherapy with temozolomide had been administered to patients, with the combination being received by most patients. The week-35 safety follow-up was designated visit V12, and the week-47 end of study was designated visit V13. Peripheral blood was collected at six visits: V03 (baseline), V05, V07, V10, V12 and V13. Longitudinal TCRB deep sequencing was performed for 20 to 30 treated patients wherever samples were available for exploratory analyses.

Findings and caveats that apply to the study as a whole: Across multiple MHC alleles, vaccine-induced immune responses were seen in more than 80% of patients. PBMC samples for TCRB deep sequencing were selected based on availability. It was noted by the authors that analyses of patient blood samples could not be reproduced owing to sample limitations. No apparent relationship was observed between pseudoprogression and alterations in the top peripheral T cell clonotypes detected by TCRB sequencing.

The library was prepared using the immunoSEQ multiplex PCR assay. The hsTCRB Kit was used according to the manufacturer's protocol to amplify rearranged TCR beta chain sequences. Sequencing of TCRB libraries was carried out on an Illumina MiSeq. The authors' analysis ran thus. The proprietary platform of the kit vendor was used for demultiplexing, trimming and gene mapping. Here the immuneACCESS table is served through TCRdb, limited to in-frame sequences with V and J called. Missing clones are a known gap in these copies; in checked studies unresolved V genes cover under half, and the rest lacks a known reason. V and J calls and clone size are as listed in that table; D and trimming were resolved from the DNA. The sample data list fewer than 35,000 clones, and approximately 84% of these were observed just once. Less than 30% of the sample belongs to the ten largest clones. The receptor was derived from a man aged 30 to 45 with glioma. Sample: PBMCs, taken from a glioma patient whose treatment included an IDH1 peptide vaccine.

The encoded CDR3 is CAWGTGQGTRKETQYF. The DNA sequence reads TGTGCCTGGGGTACTGGACAGGGAACAAGAAAAGAGACCCAGTACTTC. The chain employs TRBV30 and TRBJ2-5, with 8 bases matching TRBD1. V trim: 5 bases; J trim: 3 bases; unmatched bases: 14. Reading the germline V gene (reference sequence) gives CDR1 GTSNPN and CDR2 SVGIG. Spanning cysteine to phenylalanine, the CDR3 consists of 16 amino acids. The read is trimmed to its CDR3 DNA, 48 bases read in frame from base 1.